This TCR beta chain came from a study of T-cell reconstitution after alpha-beta-depleted transplantation in children (dated by TCRdb to about 2016). Study-wide context: T-cell immune reconstitution after TCRalphabeta/CD19-depleted allogeneic hematopoietic cell transplantation in children was quantitatively tracked in the study by means of TCR repertoire profiling.

The table lists this clonotype with a few counts. Its antigen has not been determined. Base qualities are not at hand, and no much larger clone is one base apart. The CDR3 sequence holds 13 residues, the cysteine and phenylalanine included. Of the read, only the CDR3 DNA is kept; its 39 bases are in frame from base 1. CDR1 and CDR2 (SGHDN, FVKESK) derive from the germline V gene. V is pared back by 4 bases and J by 5 bases, with 12 bases lying between the germline termini. What the study reported, not specific to this receptor: In some patients, the high TCRbeta diversity seen at day 60 was put down to recipient T cells and intrathymic progenitors that had survived conditioning. Apparently early alphabetaT-cell count recovery about two months after transplant reportedly relied on only several hundred rapidly expanded clones derived from non-depleted graft cells. Hyperexpanded clone frequencies declined over subsequent months; after one year, T-cell counts and TCRbeta diversity were mostly attributed to newly produced T cells.

The meaning of the sample's treatment or condition label: allogeneic hematopoietic cell transplantation with graft depleted of TCRalphabeta T cells and CD19 B cells. Transplant recipients were children who received TCRalphabeta/CD19-depleted allogeneic hematopoietic cell grafts. The protocol used for the library was PCR. TCRdb shows the sequencer as Illumina HiSeq 2500. TCR libraries were prepared with molecular barcoding, using unique molecular identifiers to normalize TCRbeta repertoire quantification. TCRdb reprocessing: public reads trimmed at Q25 with fastp, clones called with MiXCR, in-frame beta chains kept. Rows are combined by CDR3 protein, so each entry shows the most common genes and DNA. Present in this sample are 450,000 to 600,000 distinct CDR3 sequences, about 11% of which were seen just once. The ten largest make up approximately 2% of the sample.

The sequence derives from a child between 2 and 9 years old with inherited bone marrow failure, due to receive a stem cell transplant. Rearrangement joined TRBV14 to TRBJ2-7; matching of 5 bases hints at TRBD2 as the D gene. The starting material was PBMCs, obtained before TCRalphabeta/CD19-depleted stem cell transplant. The sequenced DNA: TGTGCCAGCAGCCCAAGGACCGGGGACGAGCAGTACTTC. It codes for CASSPRTGDEQYF.